These 13 T cell receptor beta chains share one sample of origin, sequenced in a study of response to subunit inactivated influenza vaccine. TCRdb re-called the RT-PCR reads through MiXCR, storing one row per CDR3 protein. The sample lists a few hundred thousand distinct CDR3 sequences; roughly 7.6% were seen once. The sequencing used PBMCs from blood, collected around 25 months after vaccination. Every receptor here comes from a man between 50 and 69 years old who received an inactivated influenza vaccine.

As for this clonotype: Given a much more abundant clone one base away, this may be a read error. This rearrangement joins TRBV11-3 to TRBJ2-3; D may match TRBD1 or TRBD2 (5 bases each). This CDR3 has 14 residues. V lost 4 bases and J 6 bases, leaving 14 bases between the germline ends. The V gene's germline CDR1 is SGHNT and CDR2 YENEEA. The CDR3 spells CASSSFRDQDTQYF. For the CDR3, the DNA is TGTGCCAGCAGCTCGTTCAGGGACCAGGATACGCAGTATTTT.

This clonotype has just a few counts. This chain uses TRBV9 with TRBJ2-1, with D possibly called TRBD1 or TRBD2 (5 bases each). CDR3 length: 13 amino acids. Trimming took 2 bases from V and 8 from J, leaving 11 bases between them. CDR1 SGDLS and CDR2 YYNGEE come from the germline V gene. This CDR3 is CASSVQGVHEQFF. The CDR3 region has the DNA TGTGCCAGCAGCGTGCAGGGAGTCCATGAGCAGTTCTTC.

This clonotype was picked up a small number of times. The CDR3 coding sequence is TGTGCCAGTAGTTCGAGGGGGCGCGATCAGCCCCAGCATTTT. It codes for CASSSRGRDQPQHF. The J gene is TRBJ1-5, the V gene TRBV19, with 7 nucleotides matching TRBD1. CDR3 size: 14 residues. CDR1 and CDR2 from the germline V gene are LNHDA and SQIVND (reference sequence). V was clipped by 5 bases and J by 5 bases; unmatched bases: 6.

The V gene is TRBV5-1, the J gene TRBJ2-3, with a weak D call TRBD1 (5 bases). V was pared by 0 bases and J by 5 bases, with 10 bases between. Germline V gives CDR1 SGHRS, CDR2 YFSETQ. The CDR3 totals 14 residues. The CDR3 sequence: CASSLGRAEDTQYF. The CDR3, as DNA: TGCGCCAGCAGCTTGGGCAGGGCTGAAGATACGCAGTATTTT.

The V and J genes are TRBV5-1 and TRBJ2-3; 9 nucleotides agree with TRBD2. The germline CDR1 and CDR2 sequences are SGHRS and YFSETQ. The trim removed 0 bases at V and 1 base at J, leaving 6 bases unmatched. The CDR3 sequence is 17 residues long. Here the CDR3 reads CASSLEATSGGTDTQYF. The CDR3 DNA is TGCGCCAGCAGCTTGGAGGCGACTAGCGGAGGCACAGATACGCAGTATTTT.

This clonotype occurred a few times. The chain employs TRBV20-1 and TRBJ2-1, with 9 nucleotides matching TRBD2. CDR1 and CDR2 from the germline V gene are DFQATT and SNEGSKA (reference sequence). The CDR3 is 14 amino acids. Losses at the gene ends were 6 bases for V and 2 bases for J; bases not matched to a gene: 5. CDR3 residues: CSAAASGTYNEQFF. As DNA, the CDR3 is TGCAGTGCGGCAGCTAGCGGGACCTACAATGAGCAGTTCTTC.

CDR3 nucleotide sequence: TGTGCCAGCTCACCACGGCTCTTTGAAAACATTCAGTACTTC. Protein: CASSPRLFENIQYF. The rearrangement uses TRBV18 and TRBJ2-4; D uncertain. Germline-derived CDR1 and CDR2 are KGHSH and LQKENI. V gave up 1 base and J gave up 5 bases, with 9 bases separating them. CDR3 length equals 14 residues.

This clonotype was counted between two and nine times. The rearrangement joins TRBV4-3 to TRBJ2-7, with no clear D. Between the trimmed V and J ends, which lost 0 bases and 4 bases, there was a span of 7 bases. The germline V gene has CDR1 LGHNA and CDR2 YSLEER. This CDR3 region has 13 residues. The CDR3 DNA sequence: TGCGCCAGCAGCCAAGAATGGCGGTACGAGCAGTACTTC. Amino acids: CASSQEWRYEQYF.

This clonotype has a handful of counts. The chain recombines TRBV20-1 with TRBJ1-5, with D tentatively TRBD1 (6 bases). Trimming took off 4 bases at V and 4 bases at J, with 17 bases between the two ends. The CDR3 sequence is 15 residues long. Germline values: CDR1 DFQATT, CDR2 SNEGSKA (reference sequence). DNA for the CDR3: TGCAGTGCTAAACACCCACGGGGGGCAAATCAGCCCCAGCATTTT. Its translation: CSAKHPRGANQPQHF.

This clonotype was seen a handful of times. This sequence joins TRBV28 and TRBJ1-4; a weak D match, TRBD1 (6 bases). The length of the CDR3 is 17 residues. V was shortened by 3 bases and J by 4 bases, with 18 bases between the two germline ends. Looked up from germline, CDR1 is MDHEN and CDR2 is SYDVKM. CDR3 loop: CASSLGQGNLLNEKLFF. CDR3 nucleotide sequence: TGTGCCAGCAGTTTGGGCCAGGGGAATCTGCTTAATGAAAAACTGTTTTTT.

There are a few counts of this clonotype. V and J are TRBV3-1 and TRBJ1-3, with 8 bases fitting TRBD1. The CDR3 loop spans 16 amino acids. Germline trimming cut 4 bases from V and 4 bases from J; bases unmatched to any gene: 9. CDR1 is LGHDT, CDR2 YNNKEL, per germline (reference sequence). CDR3 nucleotide sequence: TGTGCCAGCAGCCGGGTCCAGGGGGCTTCCGGAAACACCATATATTTT. This gives the protein CASSRVQGASGNTIYF.

This clonotype was picked up many times. The chain is built from TRBV12-3 or TRBV12-4 and TRBJ2-1, with D possibly being TRBD1 (6 bases). The CDR3 contains 14 residues. V shed 6 bases and J shed 2 bases, with 11 bases lying between them. DNA for the CDR3: TGTGCCAGCAGAGCGGACAGAGCCTACAATGAGCAGTTCTTC. Encoded protein: CASRADRAYNEQFF.

The CDR3 DNA follows: TGTGCCAGCACGGGACTAGGATTCCATGAGCAGTTCTTC. Translating it yields CASTGLGFHEQFF. The chain employs TRBV6-1 and TRBJ2-1; 8 nucleotides agree with TRBD2. CDR1 and CDR2 (germline): MNHNS, SASEGT. The CDR3 is 13 residues long. Trimming removed 7 bases from V and 8 bases from J; junction bases left unmatched: 7.